The 30 T cell receptor beta chains in this list originate from one sample, sequenced in a study of blood T cells in healthy people across ages. A second PCR of roughly 7 to 11 cycles used a sample-barcoded 5' primer and a J-beta primer mix. Via MiXCR, TCRdb re-called the 5' RACE reads, giving one row per CDR3 protein. The repertoire includes roughly 860,000 distinct CDR3 sequences, approximately 65% of them detected once, and roughly 26% sits in the top ten. Sequenced input: blood. The source of these receptors is a man in his thirties or forties in good health.

This clonotype was counted between two and nine times. The chain combines TRBV20-1 with TRBJ2-7; 11 nucleotides match TRBD2. Germline-derived CDR1 and CDR2 are DFQATT and SNEGSKA (reference sequence). With V trimmed by 6 bases and J by 2 bases, 3 bases remained unmatched. The CDR3 extends over 13 amino acids. DNA for the CDR3: TGCAGTGCAACTAGCGGGGGTACCTACGAGCAGTACTTC. Its translation is CSATSGGTYEQYF.

Here the CDR3 DNA reads TGTGCCAGCAGCTTAGATCGTCAGGGGGCCCAGTACTTC. Protein: CASSLDRQGAQYF. This chain links TRBV7-6 with TRBJ2-5; 7 bases are shared with TRBD1. This CDR3 is built from 13 residues. Germline-derived CDR1 and CDR2 are SGHVS and FNYEAQ. With 1 base clipped from V and 9 bases from J, the junction kept 5 bases outside the gene matches.

The rearrangement joins TRBV27 to TRBJ1-2; D remains ambiguous. Trimming took 6 bases from V and 4 from J, leaving 15 bases between them. The germline V gene encodes CDR1 MNHEY and CDR2 SMNVEV (reference sequence). The CDR3 runs to 14 residues. The CDR3 here is CASRADASRYGYTF. The CDR3 DNA follows: TGTGCCAGCAGGGCGGACGCTTCCCGCTATGGCTACACCTTC.

The J gene is TRBJ1-2, the V gene TRBV7-2, with D possibly being TRBD1 (5 bases). CDR1 and CDR2 from the germline V gene are SGHTA and FQGNSA. The CDR3 length is 13 residues. The V end was cut by 1 base, the J end by 6 bases, with 9 bases between. The DNA for the CDR3 is TGTGCCAGCAGCTTAGTAGAGGGGAATGGCTACACCTTC. Its protein product is CASSLVEGNGYTF.

The sample holds a few counts of this clonotype. V gene TRBV12-3 or TRBV12-4 combines with J gene TRBJ2-7; D is unresolved. This CDR3 has 12 residues. Deletions cut 5 bases from V and 7 bases from J, with 12 bases between. In DNA, the CDR3 is TGTGCCAGCAGTCCGACGTTACGGGAGCAGTACTTC. Its translation is CASSPTLREQYF.

The chain combines TRBV20-1 with TRBJ2-1, with D perhaps given as TRBD1 or TRBD2 (5 bases each). Trimming stripped 1 base from V and 6 bases from J, with 25 bases between. Germline CDR1 and CDR2: DFQATT and SNEGSKA (reference sequence). The CDR3 consists of 18 residues. This CDR3 reads CSARGDYIVGAVGNEQFF. CDR3 DNA sequence: TGCAGTGCTAGAGGGGATTACATAGTCGGGGCAGTAGGCAATGAGCAGTTCTTC.

The V call is TRBV4-3, the J call TRBJ2-5; 9 nucleotides line up with TRBD2. Per the germline V gene, CDR1 is LGHNA and CDR2 is YSLEER. The V segment lost 2 bases and the J segment 4 bases; nucleotides outside the gene matches: 14. CDR3 size: 18 residues. This CDR3 reads CASSQRAGTSLERETQYF. The DNA of the CDR3 is TGCGCCAGCAGCCAAAGAGCGGGGACTAGCCTTGAACGAGAGACCCAGTACTTC.

The rearrangement joins TRBV12-3 or TRBV12-4 to TRBJ2-7; TRBD2 is a possible D gene (6 bases). The CDR3 runs to 15 residues. Trimming cost V 7 bases and J 0 bases, with 16 bases left between them. The CDR3 nucleotides read TGTGCCAGCACCCCACTTGCGGGGAGCTCCTACGAGCAGTACTTC. This encodes CASTPLAGSSYEQYF.

A single count supports this clonotype. The chain has TRBV6-1 and TRBJ1-5; possible D gene TRBD1, 6 bases. Trimming stripped 6 bases from V and 6 bases from J, with 18 bases between. The germline gives CDR1 MNHNS, CDR2 SASEGT. The CDR3 length is 15 residues. The CDR3 reads CASSVITGSVQPQHF. CDR3 DNA: TGTGCCAGCAGCGTGATAACAGGGTCAGTTCAGCCCCAGCATTTT.

This clonotype has just a few counts. V gene TRBV21-1 combines with J gene TRBJ2-3; TRBD2 is taken as the D call from the table, unchecked against the DNA. TRBV21-1 is deemed a pseudogene. There are 16 residues in the CDR3. CDR3 residues: CASSKEARGVSDTQYF. As DNA, the CDR3 is TGTGCCAGCAGCAAAGAGGCGCGGGGGGTCTCAGATACGCAGTATTTT.

The rearrangement links TRBV7-2 to TRBJ2-3, with TRBD2 matching over 13 bases. The V gene end was trimmed by 8 bases and the J gene end by 4 bases; junction bases not matched to a gene: 0. The germline V gene has CDR1 SGHTA and CDR2 FQGNSA. The CDR3 covers 13 residues. The CDR3 DNA follows: TGTGCCAGCGGGACTAGCGGGGCAGATACGCAGTATTTT. Its translation is CASGTSGADTQYF.

CDR3 region: CSARGQNYEQYF. CDR3 DNA: TGCAGTGCTAGAGGTCAGAACTACGAGCAGTACTTC. The chain couples TRBV20-1 to TRBJ2-7; D is uncertain. Trimming shortened V by 1 base and J by 3 bases, and 7 bases separated the two germline ends. This CDR3 contains 12 residues. CDR1 and CDR2 from the germline V gene are DFQATT and SNEGSKA (reference sequence).

V gene TRBV9 combines with J gene TRBJ2-7, with D maybe TRBD1 (6 bases). V gave up 3 bases and J gave up 2 bases, with 12 bases separating them. The CDR3 totals 14 residues. Germline lookup yields CDR1 SGDLS and CDR2 YYNGEE. The DNA for the CDR3 is TGTGCCAGCAGCGGCCGGGACAACGCCTACGAGCAGTACTTC. It encodes CASSGRDNAYEQYF. Complete variable domain (other parts from reference TRBV9 and TRBJ2-7): DSGVTQTPKHLITATGQRVTLRCSPRSGDLSVYWYQQSLDQGLQFLIQYYNGEERAKGNILERFSAQQFPDLHSELNLSSLELGDSALYFCASSGRDNAYEQYFGPGTRLTVT.

The chain has TRBV28 and TRBJ1-2; the D gene is possibly TRBD1 (6 bases). The V end was cut by 8 bases, the J end by 7 bases, with 14 bases between. The CDR3 has 12 residues. CDR1 and CDR2 from the germline V gene are MDHEN and SYDVKM. DNA for the CDR3: TGTGCCAGCGCTGCAGGGGTGGCTGGCTACACCTTC. Translating gives CASAAGVAGYTF.

The gene calls are TRBV7-2 and TRBJ2-1; 11 nucleotides agree with TRBD2. CDR1 is SGHTA, CDR2 FQGNSA, per germline. Trimming at V came to 5 bases and at J to 10 bases, leaving 4 bases not matched to a gene. CDR3 length: 13 residues. In DNA, the CDR3 is TGTGCCAGCAGCCGACTAGCGGGGAACGAGCAGTTCTTC. This encodes CASSRLAGNEQFF.

The J gene is TRBJ2-4, the V gene TRBV4-3; D could derive from TRBD1 or TRBD2 (5 bases each). Germline V lookup: CDR1 LGHNA, CDR2 YSLEER. V dropped 0 bases and J dropped 6 bases, with 18 bases sitting between them. The CDR3 runs 17 residues. The CDR3 DNA is TGCGCCAGCAGCCAAGATCTCCCAGGGTTGGGGAGAAACATTCAGTACTTC. Its translation is CASSQDLPGLGRNIQYF.

This clonotype has just a few counts. The chain combines TRBV3-1 with TRBJ1-2; D might be TRBD1 (6 bases). The CDR3 extends over 14 amino acids. Germline V CDR1 and CDR2: LGHDT, YNNKEL (reference sequence). The V end lost 5 bases, the J end lost 8 bases, and 18 bases lay between the germline ends. CDR3 amino acids: CASSAQQGLGGYTF. The DNA of the CDR3 is TGTGCCAGCAGCGCGCAACAGGGCCTTGGAGGCTACACCTTC. Full variable domain (rest looked up from reference TRBV3-1 and TRBJ1-2): DTAVSQTPKYLVTQMGNDKSIKCEQNLGHDTMYWYKQDSKKFLKIMFSYNNKELIINETVPNRFSPKSPDKAHLNLHINSLELGDSAVYFCASSAQQGLGGYTFGSGTRLTVV.

This chain uses TRBV12-5 with TRBJ2-7; no clear D. The CDR3 extends over 16 amino acids. Germline V gene data show CDR1 as LGHNT and CDR2 as FRNRAP. With 0 bases removed from V and 2 bases from J, the gap between germline ends came to 14 bases. CDR3 bases: TGTGCTAGTGGTTTGGTACAGCAGGCGATTGCCTACGAGCAGTACTTC. It encodes CASGLVQQAIAYEQYF.

The chain links TRBV12-3 or TRBV12-4 to TRBJ1-1, with D perhaps matching TRBD1 (6 bases). Trimming left V 6 bases short and J 0 bases short, with 11 bases between. The CDR3 consists of 14 residues. The CDR3 reads CASRSGVVNTEAFF. Here the CDR3 DNA reads TGTGCCAGCAGGTCAGGGGTGGTGAACACTGAAGCTTTCTTT.

This chain uses TRBV18 with TRBJ2-5, with a weak D call TRBD2 (5 bases). This CDR3 is 14 amino acids long. Germline V gene lookup returns CDR1 KGHSH and CDR2 LQKENI. The V end was cut by 3 bases, the J end by 11 bases, with 19 bases between. CDR3 residues: CASSPTGTYNEQYF. The CDR3 bases are TGTGCCAGCTCACCGACGGGAACCTACAATGAGCAGTACTTC.

For this clonotype: A much larger clone lies a single base off, so this may be a read error. The gene calls are TRBV7-8 and TRBJ2-7, with TRBD2 matching 8 bases. The CDR3 sequence is 15 residues long. Germline V CDR1 and CDR2: SGHVS, FQNEAQ. V lost 4 bases and J lost 0; bases outside the gene matches: 5. CDR3 residues: CASSSGGTSSYEQYF. Here the CDR3 DNA reads TGTGCCAGCAGCTCAGGCGGGACTAGCTCCTACGAGCAGTACTTC.

The gene calls are TRBV7-2 and TRBJ1-2; 12 bases fit TRBD1. The germline V gene encodes CDR1 SGHTA and CDR2 FQGNSA. This CDR3 spans 14 amino acids. V trimming: 5 bases; J trimming: 6 bases; junction bases outside the gene matches: 4. The CDR3, as DNA: TGTGCCAGCAGCGCGGGACAGGGGGCGAATGGCTACACCTTC. Translating gives CASSAGQGANGYTF.

This sequence joins TRBV20-1 and TRBJ2-7; D could derive from TRBD1 or TRBD2 (5 bases each). Trimming cost V 7 bases and J 3 bases, with 16 bases left between them. CDR1 DFQATT and CDR2 SNEGSKA come from the germline V gene (reference sequence). The CDR3 totals 13 residues. The CDR3 sequence: CSVKADGGYEQYF. In DNA form, the CDR3 reads TGCAGTGTCAAAGCGGATGGGGGCTACGAGCAGTACTTC.

The table lists this clonotype with a count of one. The J gene is TRBJ2-3, the V gene TRBV25-1; D possibly corresponds to TRBD1 (6 bases). CDR3 length: 13 residues. Between the trimmed V and J ends, which lost 3 bases and 10 bases, there was a span of 14 bases. Looked up from germline, CDR1 is MGHDK and CDR2 is SYGVNS. This CDR3 reads CASSDPRGDAQYF. The CDR3 bases are TGTGCCAGCAGTGATCCCAGGGGCGATGCGCAGTATTTT.

This clonotype appeared a few times. The chain is built from TRBV4-3 and TRBJ2-5, with 10 bases that match TRBD2. The CDR3 consists of 20 residues. With 0 bases clipped from V and 2 bases from J, the junction kept 15 bases outside the gene matches. In germline, CDR1 is LGHNA, CDR2 YSLEER. In DNA, the CDR3 is TGCGCCAGCAGCCAAGATATCTGGGCTAGCGGGGGCCTAAATCAAGAGACCCAGTACTTC. This codes for CASSQDIWASGGLNQETQYF.

This clonotype appeared a few times. The chain has TRBV19 and TRBJ2-1; 7 bases align to TRBD2. Germline assignment: CDR1 LNHDA and CDR2 SQIVND (reference sequence). The V segment lost 5 bases and the J segment 3 bases; nucleotides outside the gene matches: 7. The CDR3 runs to 15 residues. In nucleotides, the CDR3 is TGTGCCAGTAGTGGGCGGGGGATTAACTACAATGAGCAGTTCTTC. It is translated as CASSGRGINYNEQFF.

The V gene is TRBV10-3, the J gene TRBJ2-3, with TRBD1 matching 8 bases. In germline, CDR1 is ENHRY, CDR2 SYGVKD. Trimming removed 4 bases from V and 2 bases from J; junction bases left unmatched: 8. The CDR3 is made up of 16 amino acids. The CDR3 region has the DNA TGTGCCATCAGTGCCGACAGGGGATCAGACACAGATACGCAGTATTTT. As protein: CAISADRGSDTDTQYF.

This chain joins TRBV6-5 and TRBJ2-1; 11 bases line up with TRBD1. Losses at the gene ends were 8 bases for V and 7 bases for J; bases not matched to a gene: 4. Germline V gene data show CDR1 as MNHEY and CDR2 as SVGAGI. This CDR3 contains 13 residues. The CDR3 is CASRDRGMNEQFF. The CDR3 bases are TGTGCCAGCCGGGACAGGGGGATGAATGAGCAGTTCTTC.

V is TRBV7-9 and J is TRBJ1-2, with D unclear. This CDR3 spans 12 amino acids. The germline V gene encodes CDR1 SEHNR and CDR2 FQNEAQ (reference sequence). The V end lost 1 base, the J end lost 8 bases, and 8 bases lay between the germline ends. CDR3 sequence: CASSLGIGGYTF. The CDR3 region has the DNA TGTGCCAGCAGCTTAGGGATCGGCGGCTACACCTTC. The full variable domain, with the rest looked up from reference TRBV7-9 and TRBJ1-2, is DTGVSQNPRHKITKRGQNVTFRCDPISEHNRLYWYRQTLGQGPEFLTYFQNEAQLEKSRLLSDRFSAERPKGSFSTLEIQRTEQGDSAMYLCASSLGIGGYTFGSGTRLTVV.

The chain couples TRBV4-3 to TRBJ2-5; TRBD2 is a possible D gene (6 bases). The better agreement between TRBJ2-7 and the DNA end casts doubt on the J call. The CDR3 sequence is 18 residues long. CDR1 is LGHNA and CDR2 is YSLEER in the germline V gene. The CDR3 nucleotides are TGCGCCAGCAGCCAACCCGGAACCGGGACTCTAATTACCTACGAGCAGTACTTC. Translated, it gives CASSQPGTGTLITYEQYF.